The clone carrying this T cell receptor (beta chain) was recorded a few times. Its cognate antigen is unknown. Germline V gives CDR1 SGHTA, CDR2 FQGNSA. The V gene lost 4 bases and the J gene lost 4 bases, with 9 bases spanning the gap. The CDR3 extends over 13 amino acids. The method was immunoSEQ multiplex PCR; TCRdb's version includes in-frame clones alone and lacks a portion of them. The sample records tens of thousands of clones, 75% to 90% being singletons. The data are from a study of OX40 agonist ivuxolimab in advanced cancers. Background on the study: The group had a mean age of about 64 years, ranged from 23 to 79, and was 82.7% male. General study findings and limits: Among T cells, CD8+ cells averaged more expanded clones than CD4+ cells. At doses 0.1 to 3.0 mg/kg, CD4+ and CD8+ clones expanded.

If patients had autoimmune disease history or systemic immunosuppression, they were excluded. This TCR came from an adult with an advanced solid tumor such as melanoma, head and neck, liver or kidney cancer. The chain has TRBV7-2 and TRBJ2-3; unclear D gene. The sequencing here drew on CD4+ or CD8+ T cells sorted from blood, taken in a trial of the OX40 agonist ivuxolimab. CDR3 in DNA: TGTGCCAGCAGCTCTCCCGTACCAGATACGCAGTATTTT. This sequence encodes CASSSPVPDTQYF.